The T cell receptor beta chain described here comes from a study of blood T cell repertoires in COVID-19 (dated by TCRdb to between 2020 and 2021). Context from the whole study: The collaborator samples originated in the United States, Italy and Spain and spanned the acute and convalescent phases of COVID-19. The prospective study material was composed of cDNA or gDNA derived from T cells, B-cell-depleted T cells, or PBMCs. Subjects who had been exposed to COVID-19, were actively infected with it, or had recovered from it provided the deeply sampled blood TCRbeta repertoires that made up the dataset. The repertoires were released in a freely available public database meant as a resource for research on the immune response to SARS-CoV-2. Samples came from the ongoing ImmuneRACE study (first 160 participants) plus 1,254 subjects from 6 global collaborators. A de-identified subject ID, COVID-19 status, age in years and sex were almost always included in the sample metadata. Where available, HLA class I and class II types were obtained from metadata supplied by the sample provider rather than from assay-based typing. General study outcomes and caveats: Clinical and demographic metadata were provided uncurated, with the amount varying by source and participant.

Remarks on this clone: What antigen it recognizes has not been identified. It has no much larger one-base neighbor in the sample; base qualities were not kept.

For CDR1 and CDR2, the germline V gene lists SGHVS and FQNEAQ. Inclusive of the bounding cysteine and phenylalanine, the CDR3 is 13 residues long. The kept DNA is CDR3 alone, 39 bases in frame from the first base. V was cut back by 5 bases and J by 7 bases, leaving a gap of 12 bases between them. The collaborating institutions used their own protocols to collect whole blood in K2EDTA tubes. For TCRbeta analysis, collaborators shipped samples in one of three forms: frozen whole blood, isolated PBMCs, or DNA extracted from either of those sample types. TCRbeta CDR3 regions were amplified from genomic DNA by means of the immunoSEQ Assay, a bias-controlled multiplex PCR. The authors processed their data as follows. The number of nucleated cells in each sample was estimated from the amplification of reference gene primers within the assay. To quantify the absolute abundance of each unique TCRbeta CDR3 rearrangement, sequence reads were collapsed and filtered. Productive Simpson clonality was computed per sample as the square root of Simpson's diversity index over productive rearrangements. TCRdb stores this immuneACCESS table with in-frame sequences only. Part of the clones is absent; in the studies checked, under half of the shortfall reflects unresolved V genes, and no reason is known for the rest. V, J and clone size are those of that table, while D and trimming were read from the DNA. In this sample the table shows about 220,000 clones, around 81% of which occur a single time. In total, the top ten clones hold about 7.2% of the sample.

The rearranged chain carries TRBV7-8 and TRBJ2-1, with a weak D call of TRBD1 (5 bases match). The specimen was peripheral blood. The sequence was collected from a woman aged 70-85 years with acute or convalescent COVID-19. CDR3 protein: CASSLGHGNEQFF. The DNA reads as follows: TGTGCCAGCAGCCTCGGACACGGGAATGAGCAGTTCTTC.